This TCR beta chain was captured in a study of shared clonotypes between healthy human individuals. Study-level findings and limits: Among four donors, approximately 5% of naive CD4 clonotypes were found in common. Memory subsets generally showed lower estimated richness than naive subsets.

Germline V lookup: CDR1 SGHDT, CDR2 YYEEEE. Trimming left V 1 base short and J 4 bases short, with 6 bases between. This CDR3 region has 12 residues. The table came from immunoSEQ multiplex PCR; TCRdb's copy has only in-frame clones and leaves some out. Found here are 400,000 or so clones, around 96% of them singletons; the top ten hold 0.32%. Remarks on this clone: Its antigen is still unknown. The same CDR3 can be traced to other DNA sequences in this sample.

Sequenced sample: memory CD8+ T cells sorted from blood. Subset defined: CD45RO+ cells pooled with CCR7-negative TemRA cells. The source of this sequence is a man aged 25-40 years in good health. The genes are TRBV5-6 and TRBJ2-7, with unresolved D. DNA of the CDR3: TGTGCCAGCAGCTTGTCCGCATACGAGCAGTACTTC. Translating gives CASSLSAYEQYF.